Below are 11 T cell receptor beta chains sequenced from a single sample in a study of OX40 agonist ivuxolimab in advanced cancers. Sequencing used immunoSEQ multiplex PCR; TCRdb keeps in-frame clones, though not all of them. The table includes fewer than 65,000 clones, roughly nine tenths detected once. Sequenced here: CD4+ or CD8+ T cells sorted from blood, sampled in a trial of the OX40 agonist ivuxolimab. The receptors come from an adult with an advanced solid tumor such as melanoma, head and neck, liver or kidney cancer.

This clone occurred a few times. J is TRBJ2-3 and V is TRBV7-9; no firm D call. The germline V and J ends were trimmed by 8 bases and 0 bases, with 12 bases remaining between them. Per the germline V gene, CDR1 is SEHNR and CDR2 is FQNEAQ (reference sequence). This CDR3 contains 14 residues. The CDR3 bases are TGTGCCAGCCGGCCCCTAGGGAGCACAGATACGCAGTATTTT. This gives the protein CASRPLGSTDTQYF.

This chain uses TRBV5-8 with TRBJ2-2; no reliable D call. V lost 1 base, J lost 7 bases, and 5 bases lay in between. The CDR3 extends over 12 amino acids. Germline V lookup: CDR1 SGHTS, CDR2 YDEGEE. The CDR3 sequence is CASSLFGGELFF. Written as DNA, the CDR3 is TGTGCCAGCAGCTTGTTCGGCGGGGAGCTGTTTTTT.

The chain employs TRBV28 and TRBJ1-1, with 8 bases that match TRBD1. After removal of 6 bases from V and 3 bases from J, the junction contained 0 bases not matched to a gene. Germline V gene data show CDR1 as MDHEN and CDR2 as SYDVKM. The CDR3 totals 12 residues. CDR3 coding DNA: TGTGCCAGCAGGGACAGGGACACTGAAGCTTTCTTT. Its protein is CASRDRDTEAFF.

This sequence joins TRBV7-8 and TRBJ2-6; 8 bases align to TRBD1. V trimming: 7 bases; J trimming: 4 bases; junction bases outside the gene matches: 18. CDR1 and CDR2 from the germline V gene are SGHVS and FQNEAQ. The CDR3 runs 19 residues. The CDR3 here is CASNPTPDRGLTGANVLTF. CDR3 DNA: TGTGCCAGCAACCCGACCCCAGACAGGGGTTTAACCGGGGCCAACGTCCTGACTTTC. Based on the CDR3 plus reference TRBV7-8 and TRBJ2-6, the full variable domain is GAGVSQSPRYKVAKRGQDVALRCDPISGHVSLFWYQQALGQGPEFLTYFQNEAQLDKSGLPSDRFFAERPEGSVSTLKIQRTQQEDSAVYLCASNPTPDRGLTGANVLTFGAGSRLTVL.

The CDR3 protein is CASSIGTSGSRGYNEQFF. In DNA, the CDR3 is TGTGCCAGCAGCATAGGGACTAGCGGGAGTCGGGGATACAATGAGCAGTTCTTC. The V and J genes are TRBV7-2 and TRBJ2-1; 14 positions agree with TRBD2. The V segment lost 5 bases and the J segment 4 bases; nucleotides outside the gene matches: 10. CDR1 and CDR2 (germline): SGHTA, FQGNSA. This CDR3 region has 18 residues.

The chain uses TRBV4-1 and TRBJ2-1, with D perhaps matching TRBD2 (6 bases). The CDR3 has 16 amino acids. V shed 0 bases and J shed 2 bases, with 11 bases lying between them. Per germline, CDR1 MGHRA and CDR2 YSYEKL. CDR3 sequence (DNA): TGCGCCAGCAGCCAAGATGGGGGGAATCCCTACAATGAGCAGTTCTTC. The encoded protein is CASSQDGGNPYNEQFF.

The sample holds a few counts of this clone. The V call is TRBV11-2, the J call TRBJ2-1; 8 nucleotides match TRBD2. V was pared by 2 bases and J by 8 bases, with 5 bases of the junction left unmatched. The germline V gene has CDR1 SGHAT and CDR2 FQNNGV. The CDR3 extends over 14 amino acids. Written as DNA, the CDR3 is TGTGCCAGCAGCTTATATCCAGCGGGAGATGAGCAGTTCTTC. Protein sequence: CASSLYPAGDEQFF.

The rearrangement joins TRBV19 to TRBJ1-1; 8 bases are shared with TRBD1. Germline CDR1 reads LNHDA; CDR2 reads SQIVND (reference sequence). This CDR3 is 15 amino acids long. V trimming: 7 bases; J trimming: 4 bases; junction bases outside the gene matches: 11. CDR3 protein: CASTLTGALGTEAFF. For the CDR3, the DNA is TGTGCCAGTACCCTGACAGGGGCCCTAGGCACTGAAGCTTTCTTT.

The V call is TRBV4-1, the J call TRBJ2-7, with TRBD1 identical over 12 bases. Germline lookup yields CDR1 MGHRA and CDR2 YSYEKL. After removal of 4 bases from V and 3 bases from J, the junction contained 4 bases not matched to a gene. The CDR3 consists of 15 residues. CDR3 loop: CASSPGQGANYEQYV. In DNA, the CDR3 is TGCGCCAGCAGCCCGGGACAGGGGGCCAACTACGAGCAGTACGTC.

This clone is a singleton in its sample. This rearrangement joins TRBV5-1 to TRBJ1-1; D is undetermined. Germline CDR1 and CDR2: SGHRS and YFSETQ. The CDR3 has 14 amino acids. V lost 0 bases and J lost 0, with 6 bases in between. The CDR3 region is CASSLGTVNTEAFF. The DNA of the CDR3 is TGCGCCAGCAGCTTGGGGACGGTGAACACTGAAGCTTTCTTT.

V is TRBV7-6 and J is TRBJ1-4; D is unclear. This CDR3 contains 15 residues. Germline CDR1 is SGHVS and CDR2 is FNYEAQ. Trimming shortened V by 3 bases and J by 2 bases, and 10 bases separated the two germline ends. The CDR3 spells CASSFKVGTNEKLFF. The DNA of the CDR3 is TGTGCCAGCAGCTTTAAGGTTGGGACTAATGAAAAACTGTTTTTT. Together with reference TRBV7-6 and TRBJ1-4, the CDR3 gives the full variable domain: GAGVSQSPRYKVTKRGQDVALRCDPISGHVSLYWYRQALGQGPEFLTYFNYEAQQDKSGLPNDRFSAERPEGSISTLTIQRTEQRDSAMYRCASSFKVGTNEKLFFGSGTQLSVL.